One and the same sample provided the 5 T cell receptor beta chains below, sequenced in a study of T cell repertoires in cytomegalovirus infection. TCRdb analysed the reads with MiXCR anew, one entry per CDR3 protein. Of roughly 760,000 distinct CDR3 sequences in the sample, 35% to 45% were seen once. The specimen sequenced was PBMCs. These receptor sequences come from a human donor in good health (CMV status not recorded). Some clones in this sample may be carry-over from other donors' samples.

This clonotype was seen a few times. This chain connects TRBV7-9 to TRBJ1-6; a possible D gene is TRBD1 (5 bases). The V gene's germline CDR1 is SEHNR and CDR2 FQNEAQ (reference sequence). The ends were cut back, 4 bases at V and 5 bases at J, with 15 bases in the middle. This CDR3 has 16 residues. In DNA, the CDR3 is TGTGCCAGCAGCTCGAGCCTAGGGGTGAATAATTCACCCCTCCACTTT. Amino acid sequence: CASSSSLGVNNSPLHF.

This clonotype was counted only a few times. CDR3 in DNA: TGTGCCAGCAGTTTCGGCCGGGCACAAGAGACCCAGTACTTC. Protein product: CASSFGRAQETQYF. This chain links TRBV12-3 or TRBV12-4 with TRBJ2-5, with D hard to call. The CDR3 is made up of 14 amino acids. Trimming stripped 3 bases from V and 2 bases from J, with 10 bases between.

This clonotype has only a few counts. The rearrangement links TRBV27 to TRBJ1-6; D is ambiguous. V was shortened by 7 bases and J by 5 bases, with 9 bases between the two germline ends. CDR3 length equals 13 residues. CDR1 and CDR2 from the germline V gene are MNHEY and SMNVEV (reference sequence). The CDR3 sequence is CASTAHDNSPLHF. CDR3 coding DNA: TGTGCCAGCACCGCACACGATAATTCACCCCTCCACTTT.

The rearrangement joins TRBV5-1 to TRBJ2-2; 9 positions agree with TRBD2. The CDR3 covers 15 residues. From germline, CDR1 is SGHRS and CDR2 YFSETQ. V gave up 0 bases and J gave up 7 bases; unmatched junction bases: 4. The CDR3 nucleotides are TGCGCCAGCAGCTTGGAAGCGGGAGGAATCGGGGAGCTGTTTTTT. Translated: CASSLEAGGIGELFF.

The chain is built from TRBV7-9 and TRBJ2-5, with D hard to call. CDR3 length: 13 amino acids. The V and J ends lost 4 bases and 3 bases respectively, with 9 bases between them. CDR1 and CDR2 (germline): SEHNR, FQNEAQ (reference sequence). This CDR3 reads CASSSRPKETQYF. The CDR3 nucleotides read TGTGCCAGCAGCTCTAGACCGAAAGAGACCCAGTACTTC. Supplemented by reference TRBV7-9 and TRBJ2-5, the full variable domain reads DTGVSQNPRHKITKRGQNVTFRCDPISEHNRLYWYRQTLGQGPEFLTYFQNEAQLEKSRLLSDRFSAERPKGSFSTLEIQRTEQGDSAMYLCASSSRPKETQYFGPGTRLLVL.